This entry lists 3 T cell receptor beta chains sequenced from one sample in a study of shared clonotypes between healthy human individuals. Naive-designated CD8 cells lacked CD45RO, were positively enriched for CCR7, and omitted terminally differentiated effector memory CD45RA+ cells. Profiling relied on immunoSEQ multiplex PCR, and the TCRdb table lists in-frame clones only, not all of them. This repertoire shows roughly 2,000,000 clones, around 93% found once; its top ten account for around 1.7%. The sample taken for sequencing was naive CD8+ T cells from PBMCs. These receptors were obtained from a man younger than 35 in good health. Some clones in this sample may be carry-over from other donors' samples.

This chain joins TRBV27 and TRBJ2-5; 8 nucleotides line up with TRBD1. Germline assignment: CDR1 MNHEY and CDR2 SMNVEV (reference sequence). The J segment lost 1 base and the V segment lost 4 bases, leaving 20 bases of the junction unmatched. The length of the CDR3 is 20 residues. The CDR3 loop is CASSSDRERSHTIAQETQYF. CDR3 DNA sequence: TGTGCCAGCAGTTCGGACAGGGAACGCAGTCACACTATCGCCCAAGAGACCCAGTACTTC.

The chain links TRBV6-5 to TRBJ1-4, with a weak D call TRBD1 (5 bases). The CDR3 spans 14 residues. The V gene lost 0 bases and the J gene lost 8 bases, with 10 bases spanning the gap. The germline V gene encodes CDR1 MNHEY and CDR2 SVGAGI. The CDR3 here is CASSYSGTGEKLFF. CDR3 coding DNA: TGTGCCAGCAGTTACTCGGGCACAGGCGAAAAACTGTTTTTT.

The rearrangement uses TRBV9 and TRBJ2-7, with no clear D. Trimming cost V 3 bases and J 7 bases, with 14 bases left between them. The CDR3 runs 13 residues. Germline CDR1 SGDLS, CDR2 YYNGEE. CDR3 loop: CASSGFPVEEQYF. The CDR3, as DNA: TGTGCCAGCAGCGGCTTTCCTGTCGAGGAGCAGTACTTC.